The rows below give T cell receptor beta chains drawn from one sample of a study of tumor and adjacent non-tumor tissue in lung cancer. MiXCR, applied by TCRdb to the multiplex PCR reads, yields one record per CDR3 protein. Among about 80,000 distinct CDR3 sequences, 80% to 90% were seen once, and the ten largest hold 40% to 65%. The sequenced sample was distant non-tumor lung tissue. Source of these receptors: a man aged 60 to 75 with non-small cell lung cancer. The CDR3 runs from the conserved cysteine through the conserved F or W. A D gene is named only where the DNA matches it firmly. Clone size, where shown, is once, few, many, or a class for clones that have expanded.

DNA: TGTGCCCAAGACTCCCCGGGACTAGCGGGAGCCGGGGAGCTGTTTTTT; CDR3: CAQDSPGLAGAGELFF; D: TRBD2; V: TRBV30; size: .; J: TRBJ2-2
DNA: TGTGTCAGCAGCGAACAGGGGTCGAGCTATGGAAACACCGTATATTTT; CDR3: CVSSEQGSSYGNTVYF; D: TRBD1; V: TRBV11-2; size: .; J: TRBJ1-3
DNA: TGTGCCAGCAGTCCCACTAGTTTGTCCTACTATGAGCAGTTCTTC; CDR3: CASSPTSLSYYEQFF; D: .; V: TRBV11-3; size: .; J: TRBJ2-1
DNA: TGCAGTAGCCGGAGGGCGGGACATAGCAATCAGCCCCAGCATTTT; CDR3: CSSRRAGHSNQPQHF; D: .; V: TRBV20-1; size: many; J: TRBJ1-5
DNA: TGTGCCAGCAGACTTACCAGGCGAGGAAGAGATACGCAGTATTTT; CDR3: CASRLTRRGRDTQYF; D: .; V: TRBV12-3/TRBV12-4; size: .; J: TRBJ2-3
DNA: TGCAGTATCAAAAGAGGGGGAAAGGGTGGCTACACCTTC; CDR3: CSIKRGGKGGYTF; D: .; V: TRBV20-1; size: .; J: TRBJ1-2
DNA: TGTGTCAGCAGCCAAGAGTCAGGTGGGGGGGCAGATACGCAGTATTTT; CDR3: CVSSQESGGGADTQYF; D: TRBD2; V: TRBV4-2; size: .; J: TRBJ2-3
DNA: TGTGCCAGCAGCCCATCGGGGCAGGGGATCATTAATGAAAAACTGTTTTTT; CDR3: CASSPSGQGIINEKLFF; D: .; V: TRBV11-3; size: once; J: TRBJ1-4
DNA: TGTGCGAGCAGCCAAACAGGGGTCGGCTACACCTTC; CDR3: CASSQTGVGYTF; D: TRBD1; V: TRBV16; size: .; J: TRBJ1-2
DNA: TGTGCCAGCAGATCCGACATGGGAGGTGGCTACACCTTC; CDR3: CASRSDMGGGYTF; D: .; V: TRBV12-3/TRBV12-4; size: once; J: TRBJ1-2
DNA: TGTGCCATCAGATCTCAGGGGGCAGATACGCAGTATTTT; CDR3: CAIRSQGADTQYF; D: TRBD1; V: TRBV11-3; size: once; J: TRBJ2-3
DNA: TGTGCCAGCAGCTTAGCGACAGGGGGATACAACGAGCAGTACTTC; CDR3: CASSLATGGYNEQYF; D: TRBD1; V: TRBV11-3; size: .; J: TRBJ2-7
DNA: TGCAATGCTAGTTCGGAGACCCAGTACTTC; CDR3: CNASSETQYF; D: .; V: TRBV20-1; size: .; J: TRBJ2-5
DNA: TGTGCCAGCACCGTAGGGGAAGAGACACAGTACTTC; CDR3: CASTVGEETQYF; D: .; V: TRBV11-2; size: .; J: TRBJ2-5
DNA: TGTGCCAGCAGTCCTATCTCTGTGGCTAATGCCCTGACTTTC; CDR3: CASSPISVANALTF; D: .; V: TRBV11-2; size: once; J: TRBJ2-6
DNA: TGTGCCAGCAGTTTAACGCCGAATCTGTATGGTCGGAACACTGAACCCTTCTTT; CDR3: CASSLTPNLYGRNTEPFF; D: .; V: TRBV11-3; size: .; J: TRBJ1-1
DNA: TGCGCCAGAAGCCAAGAACAGGAGAACTATGGCTACACCTTC; CDR3: CARSQEQENYGYTF; D: .; V: TRBV4-3; size: once; J: TRBJ1-2
DNA: TGTGCCAGCAGCCGCGATTATCCACCCCTCCACTTT; CDR3: CASSRDYPPLHF; D: .; V: TRBV11-3; size: .; J: TRBJ1-6
DNA: TGCGCCAGCAGCCAAGGGCCGGGTTCCCAAGAGACCCAGCACTTC; CDR3: CASSQGPGSQETQHF; D: .; V: TRBV4-3; size: .; J: TRBJ2-5
DNA: TGCGCCAGCAGCATGACTAGAGCCAAAAACATTCAGTATTTC; CDR3: CASSMTRAKNIQYF; D: .; V: TRBV5-1; size: .; J: TRBJ2-4
DNA: TGCAGCGTTGAAGGGGGGACTAGCGGGGGCCCCCAATATAATGAGCAGTTCTTC; CDR3: CSVEGGTSGGPQYNEQFF; D: TRBD2; V: TRBV29-1; size: many; J: TRBJ2-1
DNA: TGCAGCGTTGGAGGAATGAGGGAGCTGTTTTTT; CDR3: CSVGGMRELFF; D: .; V: TRBV29-1; size: .; J: TRBJ2-2
DNA: TGTGCCAGCAGCTCCGGGGGAGCGGGAGGATACAGAGGCGGGGTGCTCTTTTTT; CDR3: CASSSGGAGGYRGGVLFF; D: TRBD2; V: TRBV11-3; size: .; J: TRBJ2-2
DNA: TGTGCCGGCAGCCGGGTGGGACGGACCTTCGAATCCTACGAGCAGTACTTC; CDR3: CAGSRVGRTFESYEQYF; D: .; V: TRBV11-2; size: .; J: TRBJ2-7
DNA: TGCAGAGCTAGAGACGCCAGCACCCCCGAGCAGTACTTT; CDR3: CRARDASTPEQYF; D: .; V: TRBV20-1; size: .; J: TRBJ2-7
DNA: TGTGCCAGATCGAGGATAGCAGGGAGTGTCTACGAGCAGTATTTC; CDR3: CARSRIAGSVYEQYF; D: .; V: TRBV11-2; size: .; J: TRBJ2-7
DNA: TGCAATACTAGGGACAGGGCCGGTGAGCAGTTCTTC; CDR3: CNTRDRAGEQFF; D: TRBD1; V: TRBV20-1; size: .; J: TRBJ2-1
DNA: TGTGCCAGCAGGCGGGGGACAGGGGGCAAAGATACGCAGTATTTT; CDR3: CASRRGTGGKDTQYF; D: TRBD1; V: TRBV5-8; size: few; J: TRBJ2-3
DNA: TGCAGTGCTAGGCGGGGCGGGAGGAGCCCAGAGCAGTACTTC; CDR3: CSARRGGRSPEQYF; D: TRBD2; V: TRBV20-1; size: many; J: TRBJ2-7
DNA: TGTGCCAGCAGACGGGGAAGTCCAGATACCCAGTACTTC; CDR3: CASRRGSPDTQYF; D: .; V: TRBV7-9; size: .; J: TRBJ2-5
DNA: TGTGCCAGTGGAAGCGGGAGGTACACAGATAGGCAGTATTTT; CDR3: CASGSGRYTDRQYF; D: TRBD2; V: TRBV5-4; size: .; J: TRBJ2-3
DNA: TGTGCCAGCAGCCAAGGGCTAACGGGAGGCACATATACGCAGTATTTT; CDR3: CASSQGLTGGTYTQYF; D: TRBD2; V: TRBV4-2; size: .; J: TRBJ2-3
DNA: TGCGCCAGCAGCCCCGGTGGGACAGGGTACTACTATGACTACACCTTC; CDR3: CASSPGGTGYYYDYTF; D: TRBD1; V: TRBV4-1; size: .; J: TRBJ1-2
DNA: TGTAGTGCTTTCCTAGCGGCAAGCTCCTACGAGCACTACTTC; CDR3: CSAFLAASSYEHYF; D: TRBD2; V: TRBV20-1; size: few; J: TRBJ2-7
DNA: TGCAGTACTAGAGCAGAGAATAACAATGAGCAGTTCTTC; CDR3: CSTRAENNNEQFF; D: .; V: TRBV20-1; size: .; J: TRBJ2-1
DNA: TGTGCCATCAGTGATTTGCAGGGGCTGGTGTTGTTTTTT; CDR3: CAISDLQGLVLFF; D: .; V: TRBV24-1; size: .; J: TRBJ2-2
DNA: TGTGCCAGCAGCTCAGTGCGGGGTAGCGGGAGGGAGGGGGTCAAGGAGCAGTTCTTC; CDR3: CASSSVRGSGREGVKEQFF; D: TRBD2; V: TRBV11-2; size: .; J: TRBJ2-1
DNA: TGTGCTAGCACTCTAGCGGGAGCCAGCTCTGGGGCCAACGTCCTGACTTTC; CDR3: CASTLAGASSGANVLTF; D: TRBD2; V: TRBV6-5; size: few; J: TRBJ2-6
DNA: TGTGCCAGCAGTGAGGGACTCATTTCGGATACGCGGTATTTT; CDR3: CASSEGLISDTRYF; D: .; V: TRBV2; size: .; J: TRBJ2-3